Shown below are 3 T cell receptor beta chains from a single sample sequenced in a study of T cell repertoires in cytomegalovirus infection. TCRdb used MiXCR to reprocess the reads, holding one entry per CDR3 protein. The table lists more than 250,000 distinct CDR3 sequences, roughly an eighth of them singletons. The material sequenced was PBMCs. The receptors were sampled from a human donor in good health (CMV status not recorded). Some clones in this sample may be carry-over from other donors' samples.

This clonotype occurred a few times. This rearrangement joins TRBV4-2 to TRBJ1-6; no clear D gene. V lost 0 bases to trimming and J lost 7 bases, with 13 bases between them. This CDR3 is 16 amino acids long. Looked up from germline, CDR1 is LGHNA and CDR2 is YNFKEQ. DNA for the CDR3: TGTGCCAGCAGCCAAGATAGGTTTCAGGTCAATTCACCCCTCCACTTT. Protein sequence: CASSQDRFQVNSPLHF.

This clonotype occurred many times. The genes are TRBV7-2 and TRBJ2-7, with a tentative D call TRBD2 (5 bases). The CDR3 has 15 amino acids. Trimming removed 7 bases at V and 6 bases at J, with 22 bases between. Looked up from germline, CDR1 is SGHTA and CDR2 is FQGNSA. The CDR3, as DNA: TGTGCCAGCACCCTAGGGTGGGAGCTAACGTCCGAGCAGTACTTC. Translation: CASTLGWELTSEQYF.

This clonotype was seen ten or more times. V gene TRBV6-2 or TRBV6-3 combines with J gene TRBJ2-7; the D gene could be TRBD1 or TRBD2 (5 bases each). Germline CDR1 is MNHEY and CDR2 is SVGEGT. V lost 6 bases to trimming and J lost 3 bases, with 15 bases between them. The CDR3 is 14 residues long. This chain's CDR3 is CASSGTGGRYEQYF. The CDR3 nucleotides read TGTGCCAGCAGCGGGACGGGTGGACGCTACGAGCAGTACTTC.